Listed below are T cell receptor beta chains from one sample, sequenced in a study of Ad26.COV2.S vaccination and SARS-CoV-2 variants. The data were produced by immunoSEQ multiplex PCR, yet TCRdb's version contains in-frame clones alone and is incomplete. The repertoire holds some 480,000 clones, with around nine tenths as singletons. This specimen consisted of peripheral blood, obtained in a trial of Ad26.COV2.S vaccine versus placebo. The receptors were gathered from a person aged 18-60 years who received the Ad26.COV2.S COVID-19 vaccine or a placebo. The CDR3 runs from the conserved cysteine through the conserved F or W. The D gene is left open where the match is weak. Part of the rows lack a size; the others show once, few, many or a class for expanded clones.

j_call clone_size d_call v_call cdr3_nt cdr3_aa
TRBJ1-5 . TRBD1 TRBV30 TGTGCCTGGAGTCCCCAAACCGGGACAGGGCTCAATCAGCCCCAGCATTTT CAWSPQTGTGLNQPQHF
TRBJ2-7 . . TRBV3-1/TRBV3-2 TGTGCCAGCAGCCAAGATCCCAGTTCCTTGTGGGACGTGGGTTACGAGCAGTACTTC CASSQDPSSLWDVGYEQYF
TRBJ1-2 once . TRBV24-1 TGTGCCACCAGTGATCCCACGGTGGACAGTTTCCCTAACTATGGCTACACCTTC CATSDPTVDSFPNYGYTF
TRBJ1-3 . . TRBV27 TGTGCCAGCAGAGCCCCGGGGGAACCTGGAAACACCATATATTTT CASRAPGEPGNTIYF
TRBJ2-1 . TRBD2 TRBV28 TGTGCCAGCAGTAGCGGGATCTCCTACAATGAGCAGTTCTTC CASSSGISYNEQFF
TRBJ2-2 . . TRBV28 TGTGCCAGCAGTTCAGGGTTGGGGATCATCGCGAACACCGGGGAGCTGTTTTTT CASSSGLGIIANTGELFF
TRBJ1-1 . . TRBV6-5 TGTGCCAGCAGTTACTCCGCTAACACTGAAGCTTTCTTT CASSYSANTEAFF
TRBJ1-2 few TRBD1 TRBV24-1 TGTGCCACCAGTGCCAGGGGGCGGCTTGCTGGCTACACCTTC CATSARGRLAGYTF
TRBJ2-1 . TRBD1 TRBV7-2 TGTGCCAGCAGCCCTCCGGGACAGGGAACGTCTGAGCAGTTCTTC CASSPPGQGTSEQFF
TRBJ2-1 few TRBD2 TRBV29-1 TGCAGCGTGTCCTTATCCGGGACTAGCGGGGAGTTCTTC CSVSLSGTSGEFF
TRBJ1-4 . . TRBV29-1 TGCAGCGTTGGTCGGCTTTCTGAAAAACTGTTTTTT CSVGRLSEKLFF
TRBJ2-2 . TRBD2 TRBV30 TGTGCCTGGAGTGTAGTAGCGGGAGCCGGGGAGCTGTTTTTT CAWSVVAGAGELFF
TRBJ2-3 . . TRBV5-1 TGCGCCAGCAGCCACTCACTGGGGCTTGACACAGATACGCAGTATTTT CASSHSLGLDTDTQYF
TRBJ2-5 . . TRBV5-4 TGTGCCAGCAGCTTGAGGCGGGACCAAGAGACCCAGTACTTC CASSLRRDQETQYF
TRBJ2-1 . TRBD2 TRBV4-2 TGTGCCAGCAGCCAAGATACTAGCGGGAGTTCGAATGAGCAGTTCTTC CASSQDTSGSSNEQFF
TRBJ1-5 . TRBD1 TRBV6-6 TGTGCCAGCAGGCCTCCGGACAGGGCGATTAGTTCGCCCCAGCATTTT CASRPPDRAISSPQHF
TRBJ2-1 . . TRBV5-8 TGTGCCAGCAGCTCCCGGAATATCCTCAATGAGCAGTTCTTC CASSSRNILNEQFF
TRBJ2-3 . . TRBV28 TGTGCCAGCAGTTTTGGAGGGATTAAAGATACGCAGTATTTT CASSFGGIKDTQYF
TRBJ2-3 . . TRBV28 TGTGCCAGCAAAGAAGGAGGGCGCACAGATACGCAGTATTTT CASKEGGRTDTQYF
TRBJ1-2 once . TRBV19 TGTGCCAGTAGTATCGCCGGAATCACCTATGGCTACACCTTC CASSIAGITYGYTF
TRBJ1-2 . . TRBV6-5 TGTGCCAGCACCCCAGCCGGGGGGATCTCTGGCTACACCTTC CASTPAGGISGYTF
TRBJ1-2 . . TRBV18 TGTGCCAGCTCACCACTCCGGGACTATGGCTACACCTTC CASSPLRDYGYTF
TRBJ1-6 . . TRBV30 TGTGCCTGCCCCCAGCCCGGACGCCCAGGGTCGCCCCTCCACTTT CACPQPGRPGSPLHF
TRBJ2-7 . . TRBV12-3/TRBV12-4 TGTGCCAGCATCTTGGGGGGGACAGGCGAGCAGTACTTC CASILGGTGEQYF
TRBJ2-5 . . TRBV27 TGTGCCAGCAGTTTAGGGGCCCACCAAGAGACCCAGTACTTC CASSLGAHQETQYF
TRBJ2-1 . . TRBV9 TGTGCCAGCAGCGAGGGGGCGGGACCATCCTACAATGAGCAGTTCTTC CASSEGAGPSYNEQFF